This TCR beta chain was sequenced during a study of cytomegalovirus exposure and HLA in healthy donors. The CDR3 is 12 amino acids. V shed 0 bases and J shed 10 bases, with 9 bases lying between them. Germline CDR1 is MNHNS and CDR2 is SASEGT. Profiling relied on immunoSEQ multiplex PCR, and the TCRdb table lists in-frame clones only, not all of them. The profile shows around 200,000 clones, 80% to 85% of them singletons. Among the approximately 130 subjects of the validation cohort, separate from the roughly 670-subject first cohort, were the donors. This rearrangement joins TRBV6-1 to TRBJ1-2; D is undetermined. The receptor was derived from a woman between 18 and 29 years old in good health and CMV-seropositive. Specimen: PBMCs. The DNA of the CDR3 is TGTGCCAGCAGTGAAGCGTGGCCCATCTACACCTTC. This gives the protein CASSEAWPIYTF.